Following are 25 T cell receptor beta chains from one sample sequenced in a study of blood T cell repertoires in COVID-19. The assay was immunoSEQ multiplex PCR, and TCRdb's table has in-frame clones only and misses some. The sample contains around 250,000 clones, approximately 84% of which appear only once. Sequencing was carried out using PBMCs or T cells enriched from blood (not recorded which). The receptor set was obtained from a man aged 18-30 years who had recovered from COVID-19.

The chain is built from TRBV5-6 and TRBJ1-4, with unresolved D. The germline gives CDR1 SGHDT, CDR2 YYEEEE. The CDR3 has 13 residues. Trimming removed 4 bases from V and 3 bases from J, with 7 bases in between. CDR3 residues: CASSRGANEKLFF. DNA of the CDR3: TGTGCCAGCAGCCGGGGAGCTAATGAAAAACTGTTTTTT.

The rearrangement links TRBV11-3 to TRBJ2-6, with 10 bases aligning to TRBD2. This CDR3 region has 17 residues. Germline V gene lookup returns CDR1 SGHNT and CDR2 YENEEA. J was trimmed by 1 base and V by 2 bases; bases with no gene match: 2. CDR3 loop: CASSLSLAGSGANVLTF. CDR3 nucleotides: TGTGCCAGCAGCTTATCACTAGCGGGATCTGGGGCCAACGTCCTGACTTTC.

V and J are TRBV18 and TRBJ1-4; weak D call: TRBD1 (6 bases). This CDR3 contains 14 residues. Germline assignment: CDR1 KGHSH and CDR2 LQKENI. The V end was cut by 6 bases, the J end by 8 bases, with 16 bases between. As DNA, the CDR3 is TGTGCCAGCTCTGATGACAGGAGTTACGAAAAACTGTTTTTT. It yields the protein CASSDDRSYEKLFF.

V is TRBV7-9 and J is TRBJ1-2; D perhaps matches TRBD1 (6 bases). V dropped 0 bases and J dropped 3 bases, with 14 bases sitting between them. CDR3 length: 16 amino acids. The germline gives CDR1 SEHNR, CDR2 FQNEAQ (reference sequence). The CDR3 spells CASSLAFQGMYYGYTF. Written as DNA, the CDR3 is TGTGCCAGCAGCTTAGCGTTCCAGGGGATGTACTATGGCTACACCTTC.

V usage is TRBV19 and J usage is TRBJ1-2, with no clear D. The CDR3 is 13 residues long. Trimming left V 6 bases short and J 4 bases short, with 12 bases between. CDR1 is LNHDA, CDR2 SQIVND, per germline (reference sequence). The CDR3 sequence: CASSEEGGYGYTF. The CDR3 nucleotides read TGTGCCAGTAGCGAGGAGGGCGGCTATGGCTACACCTTC.

The gene calls are TRBV11-2 and TRBJ1-5; 7 bases are shared with TRBD1. J was trimmed by 4 bases and V by 5 bases; bases with no gene match: 2. The length of the CDR3 is 13 residues. CDR1 is SGHAT, CDR2 FQNNGV, per germline. This CDR3 reads CASSRDRNQPQHF. The CDR3 coding sequence is TGTGCCAGCAGCCGGGACAGAAATCAGCCCCAGCATTTT. Based on the CDR3 plus reference TRBV11-2 and TRBJ1-5, the full variable domain is EAGVAQSPRYKIIEKRQSVAFWCNPISGHATLYWYQQILGQGPKLLIQFQNNGVVDDSQLPKDRFSAERLKGVDSTLKIQPAKLEDSAVYLCASSRDRNQPQHFGDGTRLSIL.

This chain links TRBV28 with TRBJ2-5; maybe TRBD1 (6 bases). Germline CDR1 MDHEN, CDR2 SYDVKM. The CDR3 runs to 15 residues. V shed 3 bases and J shed 5 bases, with 16 bases lying between them. The CDR3: CASSLAPGARETQYF. Written as DNA, the CDR3 is TGTGCCAGCAGTTTGGCCCCAGGGGCGCGGGAGACCCAGTACTTC.

The chain recombines TRBV30 with TRBJ2-3, with D perhaps matching TRBD2 (7 bases). Germline CDR1 and CDR2: GTSNPN and SVGIG (reference sequence). The CDR3 has 14 amino acids. Trimming shortened V by 0 bases and J by 6 bases, and 13 bases separated the two germline ends. The CDR3 region is CAWSVLGGGDTQYF. The CDR3 DNA reads TGTGCCTGGAGTGTACTAGGGGGAGGGGATACGCAGTATTTT.

The gene calls are TRBV7-2 and TRBJ2-3; possible D gene TRBD2, 7 bases. With 5 bases removed from V and 2 bases from J, the gap between germline ends came to 14 bases. Per germline, CDR1 SGHTA and CDR2 FQGNSA. The CDR3 is 15 amino acids. DNA for the CDR3: TGTGCCAGCAGCCCGCTGGGGGGGGCCACAGATACGCAGTATTTT. This codes for CASSPLGGATDTQYF.

This clone was detected a few times. The chain couples TRBV7-9 to TRBJ1-6; 8 positions match TRBD1. Germline CDR1 and CDR2: SEHNR and FQNEAQ (reference sequence). This CDR3 spans 14 amino acids. V was clipped by 5 bases and J by 10 bases; unmatched bases: 7. CDR3 nucleotides: TGTGCCAGCAGCATGGGACAGGCAGGCTCACCCCTCCACTTT. This translates into CASSMGQAGSPLHF.

V is TRBV2 and J is TRBJ2-1; 7 positions match TRBD2. The ends lost 5 bases at V and 2 bases at J; junction bases unmatched: 9. Germline V gene lookup returns CDR1 SNHLY and CDR2 FYNNEI. The CDR3 covers 16 residues. The CDR3 nucleotides are TGTGCCAGCAGTTCGCGACTAGCCGCTACCTACAATGAGCAGTTCTTC. As protein: CASSSRLAATYNEQFF.

This chain connects TRBV2 to TRBJ1-2, with TRBD1 matching 8 bases. With 6 bases clipped from V and 6 bases from J, the junction kept 9 bases outside the gene matches. This CDR3 has 14 amino acids. Germline values: CDR1 SNHLY, CDR2 FYNNEI. CDR3 coding DNA: TGTGCCAGCAGACTAGACAGGGGATCGGATGGCTACACCTTC. Protein sequence: CASRLDRGSDGYTF.

The genes are TRBV27 and TRBJ1-5; TRBD1 aligns across 9 bases. Per the germline V gene, CDR1 is MNHEY and CDR2 is SMNVEV (reference sequence). Trimming removed 0 bases from V and 5 bases from J; junction bases left unmatched: 8. This CDR3 contains 17 residues. CDR3 in DNA: TGTGCCAGCAGTTTATCGGGACAGGGAGGGAGGGATCAGCCCCAGCATTTT. Translating gives CASSLSGQGGRDQPQHF.

The rearrangement joins TRBV28 to TRBJ1-5, with 9 bases lining up with TRBD1. V was clipped by 7 bases and J by 2 bases; unmatched bases: 9. The CDR3 spans 16 residues. Germline V lookup: CDR1 MDHEN, CDR2 SYDVKM. CDR3 loop: CASIRGDRVGNQPQHF. CDR3 sequence (DNA): TGTGCCAGCATTCGGGGGGACAGGGTCGGCAATCAGCCCCAGCATTTT.

This chain connects TRBV27 to TRBJ1-2, with TRBD1 matching over 10 bases. The CDR3 is 18 amino acids. Losses at the gene ends were 5 bases for V and 3 bases for J; bases not matched to a gene: 15. Germline V CDR1 and CDR2: MNHEY, SMNVEV (reference sequence). CDR3 coding DNA: TGTGCCAGCAGTACTTACCGGGACAGGGGCCTCGAGGACTATGGCTACACCTTC. Translation: CASSTYRDRGLEDYGYTF.

The CDR3 nucleotides read TGTGCCTGGAGTGTAACATCCGGGGAAACTGAAGCTTTCTTT. Encoded protein: CAWSVTSGETEAFF. The gene calls are TRBV30 and TRBJ1-1; D gene ambiguous. V was cut by 0 bases and J by 5 bases, with 13 bases left in between. Germline V lookup: CDR1 GTSNPN, CDR2 SVGIG (reference sequence). This CDR3 comprises 14 residues.

The genes are TRBV18 and TRBJ1-3; 8 nucleotides agree with TRBD1. Germline CDR1 KGHSH, CDR2 LQKENI. V dropped 0 bases and J dropped 0; count of bases not matched to a gene: 4. The CDR3 totals 17 residues. CDR3 DNA sequence: TGTGCCAGCTCACCACCGGGGACAGGCCCCTCTGGAAACACCATATATTTT. It specifies CASSPPGTGPSGNTIYF.

The chain employs TRBV5-4 and TRBJ2-7; D is perhaps TRBD1 (6 bases). CDR3 length equals 15 residues. Between the trimmed V and J ends, which lost 0 bases and 5 bases, there was a span of 15 bases. The germline CDR1 and CDR2 sequences are SGHNT and YYREEE (reference sequence). CDR3 sequence reads: CASSLGRDNVNEQYF. Here the CDR3 DNA reads TGTGCCAGCAGCTTGGGCCGGGACAATGTCAACGAGCAGTACTTC.

The chain employs TRBV5-1 and TRBJ1-2; 11 positions agree with TRBD1. J gave up 6 bases and V 0 bases, and 4 bases lay outside the gene matches. The V gene's germline CDR1 is SGHRS and CDR2 YFSETQ. The CDR3 sequence is 15 residues long. CDR3 residues: CASSLEDRGPDGYTF. The CDR3 DNA is TGCGCCAGCAGCTTGGAGGACAGGGGGCCGGATGGCTACACCTTC.

This chain connects TRBV9 to TRBJ2-7; D might be TRBD2 (6 bases). The V and J ends lost 3 bases and 3 bases respectively, with 19 bases between them. From germline, CDR1 is SGDLS and CDR2 YYNGEE. The CDR3 is 16 amino acids. The CDR3 sequence: CASSAMGLRGDYEQYF. CDR3 sequence (DNA): TGTGCCAGCAGCGCAATGGGACTCAGAGGGGACTACGAGCAGTACTTC.

V is TRBV7-8 and J is TRBJ2-5, with D possibly matching TRBD2 (5 bases). Germline CDR1 SGHVS, CDR2 FQNEAQ. This CDR3 contains 13 residues. V was pared by 4 bases and J by 4 bases, with 10 bases between. CDR3 protein: CASSSVGGETQYF. The CDR3 nucleotides read TGTGCCAGCAGCTCGGTTGGAGGAGAGACCCAGTACTTC. Combining the CDR3 with reference TRBV7-8 and TRBJ2-5 gives the whole variable domain GAGVSQSPRYKVAKRGQDVALRCDPISGHVSLFWYQQALGQGPEFLTYFQNEAQLDKSGLPSDRFFAERPEGSVSTLKIQRTQQEDSAVYLCASSSVGGETQYFGPGTRLLVL.

V usage is TRBV25-1 and J usage is TRBJ1-1; 12 bases fit TRBD1. V lost 1 base to trimming and J lost 5 bases; unmatched junction nucleotides: 8. The CDR3 spans 17 residues. Germline V gives CDR1 MGHDK, CDR2 SYGVNS. CDR3 loop: CASSEFPGQGARTEAFF. CDR3 in DNA: TGTGCCAGCAGTGAATTCCCGGGACAGGGGGCGAGGACTGAAGCTTTCTTT.

This chain joins TRBV7-9 and TRBJ1-1; the match to TRBD1 covers 9 bases. The CDR3 runs to 15 residues. Germline V CDR1 and CDR2: SEHNR, FQNEAQ (reference sequence). V lost 7 bases to trimming and J lost 0 bases; unmatched junction nucleotides: 6. CDR3 sequence: CASIAQGAMNTEAFF. CDR3 nucleotide sequence: TGTGCCAGCATCGCACAGGGGGCCATGAACACTGAAGCTTTCTTT.

The rearrangement links TRBV19 to TRBJ2-1; TRBD2 matches 10 bases. This CDR3 has 16 residues. The V gene end was trimmed by 4 bases and the J gene end by 6 bases; junction bases not matched to a gene: 9. Germline CDR1 and CDR2: LNHDA and SQIVND (reference sequence). This CDR3 reads CASSTQAGGLPNEQFF. CDR3 DNA sequence: TGTGCCAGTAGTACCCAAGCGGGAGGGCTCCCCAATGAGCAGTTCTTC.

The sample holds a few counts of this clone. V is TRBV19 and J is TRBJ2-7, with 9 bases fitting TRBD1. The J segment lost 3 bases and the V segment lost 5 bases, leaving 8 bases of the junction unmatched. Germline CDR1 LNHDA, CDR2 SQIVND (reference sequence). The CDR3 contains 15 residues. This CDR3 reads CASSFGTGPLYEQYF. The CDR3 DNA reads TGTGCCAGTAGTTTCGGGACAGGGCCTCTCTACGAGCAGTACTTC.